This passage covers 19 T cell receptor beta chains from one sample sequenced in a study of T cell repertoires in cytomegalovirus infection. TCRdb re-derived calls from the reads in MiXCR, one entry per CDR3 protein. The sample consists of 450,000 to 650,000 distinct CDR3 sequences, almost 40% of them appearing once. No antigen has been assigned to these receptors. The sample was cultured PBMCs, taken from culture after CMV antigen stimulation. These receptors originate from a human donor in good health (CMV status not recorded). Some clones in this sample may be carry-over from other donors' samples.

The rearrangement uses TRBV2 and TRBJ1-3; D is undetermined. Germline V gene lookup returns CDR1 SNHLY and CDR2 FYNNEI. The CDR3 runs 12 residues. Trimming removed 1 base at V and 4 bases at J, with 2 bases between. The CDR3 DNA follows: TGTGCCAGCAGTGAAGAGGGAAACACCATATATTTT. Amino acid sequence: CASSEEGNTIYF.

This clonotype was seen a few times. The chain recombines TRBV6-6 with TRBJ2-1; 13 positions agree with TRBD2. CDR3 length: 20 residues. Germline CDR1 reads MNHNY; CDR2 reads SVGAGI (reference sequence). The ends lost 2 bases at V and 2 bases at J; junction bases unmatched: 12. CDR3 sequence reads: CASSYPRELAGGPAYNEQFF. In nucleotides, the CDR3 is TGTGCCAGCAGTTACCCTCGGGAACTAGCGGGAGGGCCAGCCTACAATGAGCAGTTCTTC.

The CDR3 DNA reads as TGTGCCAGCAGTCCATTTGGGATGAACACTGAAGCTTTCTTT. Protein: CASSPFGMNTEAFF. The rearrangement joins TRBV6-5 to TRBJ1-1; D remains ambiguous. The CDR3 consists of 14 residues. Trimming took 5 bases from V and 0 from J, leaving 10 bases between them. From germline, CDR1 is MNHEY and CDR2 SVGAGI.

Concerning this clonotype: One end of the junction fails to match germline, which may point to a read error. CDR3: CASSVTGGHSCF. The CDR3 nucleotides are TGTGCCAGCAGTGTTACAGGGGGCCACTCTTGTTTC. The chain is built from TRBV11-2 and TRBJ1-2, with 9 bases fitting TRBD1. Germline CDR1 reads SGHAT; CDR2 reads FQNNGV. The CDR3 extends over 12 amino acids.

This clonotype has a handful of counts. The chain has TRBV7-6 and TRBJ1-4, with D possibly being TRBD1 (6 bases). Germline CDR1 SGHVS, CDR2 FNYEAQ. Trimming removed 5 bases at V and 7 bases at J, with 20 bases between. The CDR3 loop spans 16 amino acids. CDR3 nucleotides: TGTGCCAGCAGCCGATCGTACAGGGCCTCCTCTGAAAAACTGTTTTTT. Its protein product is CASSRSYRASSEKLFF.

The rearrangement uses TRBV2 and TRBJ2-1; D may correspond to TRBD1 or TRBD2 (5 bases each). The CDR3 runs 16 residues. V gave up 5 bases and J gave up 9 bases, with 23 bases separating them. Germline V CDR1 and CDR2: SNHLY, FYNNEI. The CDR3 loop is CASSTVDWTTRTEQFF. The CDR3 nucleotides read TGTGCCAGCAGTACGGTGGACTGGACAACACGCACTGAGCAGTTCTTC.

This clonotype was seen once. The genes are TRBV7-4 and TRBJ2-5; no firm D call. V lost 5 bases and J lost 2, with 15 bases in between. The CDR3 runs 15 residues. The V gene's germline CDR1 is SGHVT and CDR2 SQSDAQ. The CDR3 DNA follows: TGTGCCAGCAGCATCATACAGAGCAGTCAAGAGACCCAGTACTTC. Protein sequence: CASSIIQSSQETQYF. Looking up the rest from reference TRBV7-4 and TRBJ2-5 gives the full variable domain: GAGVSQSPRYKVAKRGRDVALRCDSISGHVTLYWYRQTLGQGSEVLTYSQSDAQRDKSGRPSGRFSAERPERSVSTLKIQRTEQGDSAVYLCASSIIQSSQETQYFGPGTRLLVL.

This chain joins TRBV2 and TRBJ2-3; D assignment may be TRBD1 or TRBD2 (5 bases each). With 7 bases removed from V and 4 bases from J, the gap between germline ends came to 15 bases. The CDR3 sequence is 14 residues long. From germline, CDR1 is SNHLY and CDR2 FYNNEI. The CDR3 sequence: CASTSGPFADTQYF. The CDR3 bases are TGTGCCAGCACCTCGGGACCATTTGCAGATACGCAGTATTTT. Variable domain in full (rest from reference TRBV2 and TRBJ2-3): EPEVTQTPSHQVTQMGQEVILRCVPISNHLYFYWYRQILGQKVEFLVSFYNNEISEKSEIFDDQFSVERPDGSNFTLKIRSTKLEDSAMYFCASTSGPFADTQYFGPGTRLTVL.

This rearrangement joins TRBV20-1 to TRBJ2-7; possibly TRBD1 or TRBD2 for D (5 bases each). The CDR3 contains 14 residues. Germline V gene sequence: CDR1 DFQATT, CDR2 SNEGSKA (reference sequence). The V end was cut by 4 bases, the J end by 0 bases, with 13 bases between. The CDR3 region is CSAKWDPSSYEQYF. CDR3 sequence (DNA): TGCAGTGCTAAGTGGGACCCCAGCTCCTACGAGCAGTACTTC.

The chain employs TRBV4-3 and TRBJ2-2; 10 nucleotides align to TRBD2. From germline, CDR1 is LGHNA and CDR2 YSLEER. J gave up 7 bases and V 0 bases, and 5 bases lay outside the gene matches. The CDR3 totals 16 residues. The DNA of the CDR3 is TGCGCCAGCAGCCAAGATGTTAGCGGGAGGATCGGGGAGCTGTTTTTT. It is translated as CASSQDVSGRIGELFF.

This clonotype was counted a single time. For the CDR3, the DNA is TGTGCCAGCAGTTTGCGGACTAGAGTGGGTACGCAGTATTTT. Translation: CASSLRTRVGTQYF. This chain links TRBV6-2 or TRBV6-3 with TRBJ2-3, with 7 bases identical to TRBD2. Germline loops: CDR1 MNHEY, CDR2 SVGEGT. The CDR3 has 14 amino acids. With V trimmed by 4 bases and J by 8 bases, 9 bases remained unmatched.

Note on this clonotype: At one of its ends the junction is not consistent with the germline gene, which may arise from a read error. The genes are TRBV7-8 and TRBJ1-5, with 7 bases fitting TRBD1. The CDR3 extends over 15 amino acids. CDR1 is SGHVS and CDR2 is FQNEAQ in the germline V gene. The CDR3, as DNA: TGCGCCAGCAGCTTAATCGGGACAGTCAATCAGCCCCAGCATTTT. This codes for CASSLIGTVNQPQHF.

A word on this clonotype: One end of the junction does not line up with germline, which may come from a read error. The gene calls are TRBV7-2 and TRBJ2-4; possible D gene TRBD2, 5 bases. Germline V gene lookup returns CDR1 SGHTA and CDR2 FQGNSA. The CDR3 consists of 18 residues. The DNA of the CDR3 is TGCGCCAGCAGCTTCGGGATCGGCGAGGCTTTGGCCAAAAACATTCAGTACTTC. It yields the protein CASSFGIGEALAKNIQYF.

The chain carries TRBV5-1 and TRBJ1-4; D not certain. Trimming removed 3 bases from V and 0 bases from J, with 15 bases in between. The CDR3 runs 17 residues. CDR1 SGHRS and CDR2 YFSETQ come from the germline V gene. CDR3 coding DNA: TGCGCCAGCAGCTCTCGCCCCTCAATAGCAACTAATGAAAAACTGTTTTTT. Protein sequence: CASSSRPSIATNEKLFF.

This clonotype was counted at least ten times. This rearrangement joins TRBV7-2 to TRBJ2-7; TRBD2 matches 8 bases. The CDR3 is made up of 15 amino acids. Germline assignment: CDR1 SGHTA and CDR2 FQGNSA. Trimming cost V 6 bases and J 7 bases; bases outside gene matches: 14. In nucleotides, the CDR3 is TGTGCCAGCAGTGCCTCGATCGGGAGGGCCTGGGAGCAGTACTTC. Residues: CASSASIGRAWEQYF.

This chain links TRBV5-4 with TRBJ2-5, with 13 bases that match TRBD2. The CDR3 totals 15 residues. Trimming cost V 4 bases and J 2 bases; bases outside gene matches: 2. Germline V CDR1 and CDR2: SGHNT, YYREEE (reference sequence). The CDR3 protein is CASSRTSGGQETQYF. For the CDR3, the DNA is TGTGCCAGCAGCCGGACTAGCGGGGGTCAAGAGACCCAGTACTTC.

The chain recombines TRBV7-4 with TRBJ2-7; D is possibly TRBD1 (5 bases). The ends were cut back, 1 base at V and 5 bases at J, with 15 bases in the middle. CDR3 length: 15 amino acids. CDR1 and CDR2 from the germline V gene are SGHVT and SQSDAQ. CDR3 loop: CASSLEFRSRDEQYF. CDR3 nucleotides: TGTGCCAGCAGCTTAGAGTTCCGGAGCAGGGACGAGCAGTACTTC.

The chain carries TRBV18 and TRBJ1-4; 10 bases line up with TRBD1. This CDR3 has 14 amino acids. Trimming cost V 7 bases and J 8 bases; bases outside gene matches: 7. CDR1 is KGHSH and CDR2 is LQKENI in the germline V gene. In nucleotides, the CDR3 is TGTGCCAGCTTTCGGGACAGGGGAATCGAAAAACTGTTTTTT. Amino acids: CASFRDRGIEKLFF.

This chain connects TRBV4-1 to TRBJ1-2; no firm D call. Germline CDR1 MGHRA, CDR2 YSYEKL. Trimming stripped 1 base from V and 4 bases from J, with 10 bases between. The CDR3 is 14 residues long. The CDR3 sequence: CASSQGGSIYGYTF. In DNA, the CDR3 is TGCGCCAGCAGCCAAGGGGGTTCCATCTATGGCTACACCTTC.